This is a list of T cell receptor beta chains from one sample in a study of OX40 agonist ivuxolimab in advanced cancers. Generated by immunoSEQ multiplex PCR, the TCRdb table keeps only in-frame clones and is missing some. The sample carries fewer than 85,000 clones, roughly 83% recorded once. This specimen was CD4+ or CD8+ T cells sorted from blood, taken in a trial of the OX40 agonist ivuxolimab. These receptors were obtained from an adult with an advanced solid tumor such as melanoma, head and neck, liver or kidney cancer. CDR3s include the opening cysteine and the closing phenylalanine or tryptophan. The D gene is left open where the match is weak. Size is omitted from some rows. Given values are once, few, many or a class for expanded clones.

v_call: TRBV19
j_call: TRBJ1-2
d_call: TRBD1
clone_size: NA
cdr3_length: 14
cdr3_nt: TGTGCCAGTAGGGCTACAGGGGCTAACTATGGCTACACCTTC
cdr3_aa: CASRATGANYGYTF

v_call: TRBV7-9
j_call: TRBJ1-6
d_call: NA
clone_size: NA
cdr3_length: 13
cdr3_nt: TGTGCCAGCAGCTTGGAAGGTAATTCACCCCTCCACTTT
cdr3_aa: CASSLEGNSPLHF

v_call: TRBV5-4
j_call: TRBJ2-7
d_call: TRBD1
clone_size: NA
cdr3_length: 17
cdr3_nt: TGTGCCAGCAGCTTCTTCGGGACAGGGGTCATTTTGGACGAGCAGTACTTC
cdr3_aa: CASSFFGTGVILDEQYF

v_call: TRBV18
j_call: TRBJ2-2
d_call: NA
clone_size: NA
cdr3_length: 17
cdr3_nt: TGTGCCAGCTCACCACCTAACAGGGCTGCGGAAACCGGGGAGCTGTTTTTT
cdr3_aa: CASSPPNRAAETGELFF

v_call: TRBV6-6
j_call: TRBJ2-5
d_call: NA
clone_size: NA
cdr3_length: 14
cdr3_nt: TGTGCCAGCAGTGAGCCGGGACCCCAAGAGACCCAGTACTTC
cdr3_aa: CASSEPGPQETQYF

v_call: TRBV7-9
j_call: TRBJ2-5
d_call: NA
clone_size: NA
cdr3_length: 17
cdr3_nt: TGTGCCAGCAGCTCGGGACAGGGTAGCGGGGTGTACGAGACCCAGTACTTC
cdr3_aa: CASSSGQGSGVYETQYF

v_call: TRBV11-1
j_call: TRBJ2-2
d_call: NA
clone_size: NA
cdr3_length: 13
cdr3_nt: TGTGCCAGCAGCTTATGGGGGACCGGGGAGCTGTTTTTT
cdr3_aa: CASSLWGTGELFF

v_call: TRBV27
j_call: TRBJ1-2
d_call: NA
clone_size: NA
cdr3_length: 12
cdr3_nt: TGTGCCAGCAGTTCGCATGACTATGGCTACACCTTC
cdr3_aa: CASSSHDYGYTF

v_call: TRBV11-1
j_call: TRBJ2-2
d_call: TRBD1
clone_size: NA
cdr3_length: 16
cdr3_nt: TGTGCCAGCAGATACTCGAAGACAGGGGGCACCGGGGAGCTGTTTTTT
cdr3_aa: CASRYSKTGGTGELFF

v_call: TRBV6-5
j_call: TRBJ1-4
d_call: NA
clone_size: NA
cdr3_length: 13
cdr3_nt: TGTGCCAGCAGTTACTCGTTTACGGGGGAACCCCTTTTT
cdr3_aa: CASSYSFTGEPLF

v_call: TRBV2
j_call: TRBJ2-7
d_call: NA
clone_size: NA
cdr3_length: 14
cdr3_nt: TGTGCCAGCAGCTCCGGGACATACAGCTACGAGCAGTACTTC
cdr3_aa: CASSSGTYSYEQYF

v_call: TRBV29-1
j_call: TRBJ1-5
d_call: TRBD1
clone_size: NA
cdr3_length: 14
cdr3_nt: TGCAGCGTTGTAGGCCAGGGGGTCAATCAGCCCCAGCATTTT
cdr3_aa: CSVVGQGVNQPQHF

v_call: TRBV12-5
j_call: TRBJ1-1
d_call: NA
clone_size: few
cdr3_length: 14
cdr3_nt: TGTGCTAGTGCCTCGGACAGCGTGAACACTGAAGCTTTCTTT
cdr3_aa: CASASDSVNTEAFF

v_call: TRBV5-6
j_call: TRBJ1-2
d_call: TRBD1
clone_size: once
cdr3_length: 14
cdr3_nt: TGTGCCAGCAGCTCGGACAGGTCCTTTTATGGCTACACCTTC
cdr3_aa: CASSSDRSFYGYTF

v_call: TRBV18
j_call: TRBJ1-2
d_call: TRBD1
clone_size: NA
cdr3_length: 14
cdr3_nt: TGTGCCAGCTCACCCGGACAGGGCACTTACGGCCACACCTTC
cdr3_aa: CASSPGQGTYGHTF

v_call: TRBV7-8
j_call: TRBJ1-6
d_call: NA
clone_size: NA
cdr3_length: 16
cdr3_nt: TGTGCCAGCAGCTTAGGGTCGGGCCCTACGGGTTCACCCCTCCACTTT
cdr3_aa: CASSLGSGPTGSPLHF

v_call: TRBV6-1
j_call: TRBJ1-3
d_call: NA
clone_size: NA
cdr3_length: 13
cdr3_nt: TGTGCCAGCGGCTCCCCCTCTGGAAACACCATATATTTT
cdr3_aa: CASGSPSGNTIYF

v_call: TRBV19
j_call: TRBJ2-3
d_call: TRBD2
clone_size: NA
cdr3_length: 16
cdr3_nt: TGTGCCAGTAGTTCAGCAGCGGGGGGCTTCACAGATACGCAGTATTTT
cdr3_aa: CASSSAAGGFTDTQYF

v_call: TRBV11-2
j_call: TRBJ2-7
d_call: NA
clone_size: NA
cdr3_length: 13
cdr3_nt: TGTGCCAGCAGCTTACTCGCCGAGGCCGAGCAGTACTTC
cdr3_aa: CASSLLAEAEQYF

v_call: TRBV7-2
j_call: TRBJ1-6
d_call: NA
clone_size: few
cdr3_length: 15
cdr3_nt: TGTGCCAGCAGCCCGAGGGTGGTCTGGAATTCACCCCTCCACTTT
cdr3_aa: CASSPRVVWNSPLHF

v_call: TRBV30
j_call: TRBJ1-3
d_call: TRBD1
clone_size: NA
cdr3_length: 13
cdr3_nt: TGTGCCGCAGGGACAGAACGTGGAAACACCATATATTTT
cdr3_aa: CAAGTERGNTIYF

v_call: TRBV30
j_call: TRBJ2-1
d_call: NA
clone_size: NA
cdr3_length: 12
cdr3_nt: TGTGCCTGGATAAAGCAAACGGGACAGCAGTTCTTC
cdr3_aa: CAWIKQTGQQFF

v_call: TRBV6-1
j_call: TRBJ2-7
d_call: NA
clone_size: NA
cdr3_length: 14
cdr3_nt: TGTGCCAGCAGTGAGAGGGGCCTCTCCTACGAGCAGTACTTC
cdr3_aa: CASSERGLSYEQYF

v_call: TRBV5-4
j_call: TRBJ2-7
d_call: NA
clone_size: NA
cdr3_length: 14
cdr3_nt: TGTGCCAGCAGCTTGGGTCTAGAGCCCTACGAGCAGTACTTC
cdr3_aa: CASSLGLEPYEQYF

v_call: TRBV6-5
j_call: TRBJ1-6
d_call: NA
clone_size: few
cdr3_length: 15
cdr3_nt: TGTGCCAGCAGTAGGGGACCGCAATGGAGTTCACCCCTCCACTTT
cdr3_aa: CASSRGPQWSSPLHF

v_call: TRBV30
j_call: TRBJ2-4
d_call: TRBD2
clone_size: NA
cdr3_length: 15
cdr3_nt: TGTGCCTGGAGTGTACGGGTTAGCGGGGGGGCTAATCAGTACTTC
cdr3_aa: CAWSVRVSGGANQYF

v_call: TRBV21-1
j_call: TRBJ1-2
d_call: NA
clone_size: NA
cdr3_length: 16
cdr3_nt: TGTGCCAGCAGCAAAGCTCCACAGGGTTATCCCTATGGCTACACCTTC
cdr3_aa: CASSKAPQGYPYGYTF

v_call: TRBV5-1
j_call: TRBJ2-3
d_call: NA
clone_size: NA
cdr3_length: 16
cdr3_nt: TGCGCCAGCAGCATGGAAATAGCGACTAGCACAGATACGCAGTATTTT
cdr3_aa: CASSMEIATSTDTQYF

v_call: TRBV18
j_call: TRBJ1-2
d_call: NA
clone_size: many
cdr3_length: 13
cdr3_nt: TGTGCCAGCTCACCTGCGGAGGAAGGAGGCTACACCTTC
cdr3_aa: CASSPAEEGGYTF

v_call: TRBV29-1
j_call: TRBJ2-7
d_call: NA
clone_size: NA
cdr3_length: 8
cdr3_nt: TGCAGCGTCCGAATGGGGTACTTC
cdr3_aa: CSVRMGYF

v_call: TRBV6-5
j_call: TRBJ1-6
d_call: NA
clone_size: NA
cdr3_length: 13
cdr3_nt: TGTGCCAGCAGTTCCGCAACTCTTTCACCCCTCCACTTT
cdr3_aa: CASSSATLSPLHF

v_call: TRBV13
j_call: TRBJ2-2
d_call: TRBD1
clone_size: few
cdr3_length: 17
cdr3_nt: TGTGCCAGCAGCTTGGGCGGGACAGGGGCCAACACCGGGGAGCTGTTTTTT
cdr3_aa: CASSLGGTGANTGELFF

v_call: TRBV30
j_call: TRBJ1-1
d_call: TRBD1
clone_size: NA
cdr3_length: 15
cdr3_nt: TGTGCCTGGAGTGTAGGCGGGACAGGGAACACTGAAGCTTTCTTT
cdr3_aa: CAWSVGGTGNTEAFF

v_call: TRBV5-4
j_call: TRBJ1-6
d_call: NA
clone_size: NA
cdr3_length: 11
cdr3_nt: TGTGCCAGCAGCTTGGGATCTGAAGACCACTTT
cdr3_aa: CASSLGSEDHF

v_call: TRBV2
j_call: TRBJ1-4
d_call: NA
clone_size: NA
cdr3_length: 13
cdr3_nt: TGTGCCAGCGGACTTCTAACTAATGAAAAACTGTTTTTT
cdr3_aa: CASGLLTNEKLFF